Many counts were recorded for the clone carrying this T cell receptor beta chain. TCR beta CDR3 regions were amplified from RNA transcripts. A set of HTBI primers served as the primers for a first-round RT-PCR of the TCR CDR3. TCRdb itself ran the multiplex PCR reads through MiXCR, one entry per CDR3 protein. The sample consists of about 300,000 distinct CDR3 sequences, roughly 15% of them appearing once. This sample is drawn from a study of T cells in Graves' hyperthyroidism and ophthalmopathy. Patients aged 18 to 65 had newly diagnosed hyperthyroidism that had lasted under 2 months. It was uncontrolled infection, other autoimmune disease, pregnancy or lactation that excluded patients. About 10 ml of fresh peripheral blood supplied the PBMCs. This CDR3 has 14 amino acids. Between the trimmed V and J ends, which lost 1 base and 2 bases, there was a span of 11 bases. In germline, CDR1 is DFQATT, CDR2 SNEGSKA (reference sequence).

The sequence derives from a man aged 30 to 39 with Graves' hyperthyroidism. The rearrangement uses TRBV20-1 and TRBJ1-1; D is possibly TRBD1 (6 bases). Sample: blood. The CDR3 is CSARATDRNTEAFF. The CDR3 nucleotides are TGCAGTGCTAGAGCTACGGACAGAAACACTGAAGCTTTCTTT.